The clone carrying this TCR beta chain was seen just once. The sample's time point: pre-sensitization, week 0. Treatment reported: therapeutic diphenylcyclopropenone sensitization with weekly scalp DPC. Germline V CDR1 and CDR2: LGHDT, YNNKEL (reference sequence). V lost 3 bases and J lost 7, with 12 bases in between. The CDR3 is 13 amino acids. TCRdb used MiXCR to reprocess the RACE reads, holding one entry per CDR3 protein. The sample shows a few hundred thousand distinct CDR3 sequences, 5% to 6.5% of them seen only once. This record belongs to a study of human T cells and chemical hapten exposure. Background on the study: Chiefly women, the patients showed alopecia areata, totalis or universalis.

The receptor was isolated from a woman younger than 30 with alopecia areata. Some clones in this sample may be carry-over from other donors' samples. The chain employs TRBV3-1 and TRBJ1-2; D unclear. This sample comprised whole blood, obtained in connection with sensitization to the hapten diphenylcyclopropenone (DPC). The CDR3 loop reads CASSQALSGGYTF. The CDR3 DNA reads TGTGCCAGCAGCCAGGCCTTATCAGGTGGCTACACCTTC.